The 6 T cell receptor beta chains below were found in one sample sequenced in a study of T cell responses to AZD1222 COVID-19 vaccine. Some clones are missing from TCRdb's copy, which holds only in-frame ones; the method was immunoSEQ multiplex PCR. The sample contains about 150,000 clones, just over 90% of which appear only once. The specimen comprised peripheral blood, sampled on day 0 of AZD1222 vaccination. The source of these receptors is an adult in good health.

V usage is TRBV4-2 and J usage is TRBJ1-1; D unclear. The CDR3 is 15 residues long. From germline, CDR1 is LGHNA and CDR2 YNFKEQ. Trimming removed 1 base at V and 4 bases at J, with 13 bases between. As DNA, the CDR3 is TGTGCCAGCAGCCAAGCCCGGACTGGTGGCACTGAAGCTTTCTTT. Translation gives CASSQARTGGTEAFF.

The rearrangement uses TRBV19 and TRBJ1-1; 9 bases are a match to TRBD1. V shed 3 bases, J shed 7 bases, and the junction held 15 bases outside the gene matches. The length of the CDR3 is 17 residues. In germline, CDR1 is LNHDA, CDR2 SQIVND (reference sequence). DNA for the CDR3: TGTGCCAGTAGTATTTTTAGGGGTAGGACAGGGGCCGTTGAAGCTTTCTTT. Translated: CASSIFRGRTGAVEAFF.

CDR3 nucleotides: TGCGCCAGCAGCCGGAACACCTTGGGACAGGGGGCAGGTAAAGGAGTGACCCAGTACTTC. Translating it yields CASSRNTLGQGAGKGVTQYF. The chain combines TRBV5-1 with TRBJ2-5; 12 bases are shared with TRBD1. The CDR3 covers 20 residues. The J segment lost 7 bases and the V segment lost 4 bases, leaving 23 bases of the junction unmatched. CDR1 is SGHRS and CDR2 is YFSETQ in the germline V gene.

This clone was counted only a few times. This chain's CDR3 is CASSITGTGGHEQYF. The DNA for the CDR3 is TGTGCCAGTAGTATTACCGGGACAGGGGGCCACGAGCAGTACTTC. The genes are TRBV19 and TRBJ2-7; 12 bases are shared with TRBD1. Trimming at V came to 3 bases and at J to 5 bases, leaving 5 bases not matched to a gene. Per germline, CDR1 LNHDA and CDR2 SQIVND (reference sequence). The CDR3 loop spans 15 amino acids.

The V and J genes are TRBV7-8 and TRBJ2-5; 7 bases map to TRBD2. This CDR3 comprises 20 residues. Germline values: CDR1 SGHVS, CDR2 FQNEAQ. With V trimmed by 1 base and J by 1 base, 18 bases remained unmatched. The CDR3 region is CASSLGSQQGLAASQETQYF. The CDR3 DNA reads TGTGCCAGCAGCTTAGGAAGCCAACAAGGGCTAGCGGCGAGCCAAGAGACCCAGTACTTC.

This chain links TRBV12-5 with TRBJ2-3; D may match TRBD1 or TRBD2 (5 bases each). The V and J ends lost 4 bases and 1 base respectively, with 12 bases between them. The CDR3 is 15 residues long. The V gene's germline CDR1 is LGHNT and CDR2 FRNRAP. The CDR3 region is CASGWGSGGTDTQYF. DNA of the CDR3: TGTGCTAGTGGTTGGGGGTCTGGGGGCACAGATACGCAGTATTTT. The complete variable domain, with remaining parts taken from reference TRBV12-5 and TRBJ2-3, reads DARVTQTPRHKVTEMGQEVTMRCQPILGHNTVFWYRQTMMQGLELLAYFRNRAPLDDSGMPKDRFSAEMPDATLATLKIQPSEPRDSAVYFCASGWGSGGTDTQYFGPGTRLTVL.